The present T cell receptor beta chain was sequenced within a study of shared clonotypes between healthy human individuals. Study details: Three plates each covered CD4 naive and memory; CD8 naive two, CD8 memory one. General observations from the study: Rarefaction showed sorted-subset sequencing was incomplete despite large depth. Non-shared clonotypes showed lower generation probabilities than clonotypes common to all four donors. Larger estimated richness was generally seen in naive subsets than in memory subsets.

The protocol was immunoSEQ multiplex PCR, while the TCRdb copy is restricted to in-frame clones and leaves out a portion. The sample shows 660,000 or so clones, approximately 96% of them seen only once. Cells designated naive CD8 were CD45RO-negative and were positively selected for CCR7, with terminally differentiated effector memory CD45RA+ cells excluded. Concerning this clone: Its target is not known.

V was pared by 3 bases and J by 0 bases, with 6 bases between. This CDR3 spans 14 amino acids. Per germline, CDR1 LNHNV and CDR2 YYDKDF (reference sequence). The rearrangement uses TRBV15 and TRBJ1-3, with no clear D. Input material: naive CD8+ T cells sorted from blood. The TCR originated in a woman in her thirties in good health. The CDR3 DNA is TGTGCCACCAGCAGCAGCCGCTCTGGAAACACCATATATTTT. Its protein product is CATSSSRSGNTIYF.